The following is a TCR beta chain sequence with its context. This sample is drawn from a study of shared clonotypes between healthy human individuals. CDR1 and CDR2 from the germline V gene are SEHNR and FQNEAQ (reference sequence). This CDR3 is 16 amino acids long. V shed 5 bases and J 5 bases; nucleotides not matched to a gene: 8. Sequencing was at deep level. The team ran DNA from unsorted PBMCs on ten immunoSEQ deep assay plates for sequencing. TCRdb keeps only in-frame clones here, not all; method: immunoSEQ multiplex PCR. The repertoire holds 520,000 or so clones, with more than 65% as singletons.

Material: PBMCs. The rearrangement uses TRBV7-9 and TRBJ2-2; 10 bases align to TRBD1. The clonotype was recovered from a woman aged 40 to 50 in good health. Some clones in this sample may be carry-over from other donors' samples. The CDR3 region is CASSQQPGQGTGELFF. CDR3 in DNA: TGTGCCAGCAGCCAACAACCGGGACAGGGGACCGGGGAGCTGTTTTTT.